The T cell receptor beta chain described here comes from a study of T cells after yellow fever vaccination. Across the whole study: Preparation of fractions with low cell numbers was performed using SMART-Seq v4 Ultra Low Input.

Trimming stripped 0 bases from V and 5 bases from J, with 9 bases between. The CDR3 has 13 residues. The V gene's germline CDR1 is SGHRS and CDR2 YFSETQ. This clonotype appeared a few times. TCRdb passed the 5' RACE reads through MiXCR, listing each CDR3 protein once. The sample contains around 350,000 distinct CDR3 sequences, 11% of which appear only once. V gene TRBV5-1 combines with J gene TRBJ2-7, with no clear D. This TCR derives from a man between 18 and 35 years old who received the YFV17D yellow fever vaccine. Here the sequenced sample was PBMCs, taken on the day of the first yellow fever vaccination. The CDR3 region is CASSLVRTDEQYF. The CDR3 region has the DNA TGCGCCAGCAGCTTGGTTAGGACGGACGAGCAGTACTTC.